These 7 T cell receptor beta chains were sequenced from one sample in a study of preoperative IRX-2 immunotherapy in early breast cancer. TCRdb keeps only in-frame clones here, not all; method: immunoSEQ multiplex PCR. The table includes around 88,000 clones, around 86% detected once. Stated treatment: preoperative locoregional IRX-2 cytokine immunotherapy. The input for sequencing was tumor tissue, taken after IRX-2 immunotherapy. The receptors come from a human donor with breast cancer.

This chain uses TRBV15 with TRBJ2-6; a weak D match, TRBD1 (6 bases). The CDR3 is 16 residues long. Germline-derived CDR1 and CDR2 are LNHNV and YYDKDF (reference sequence). V lost 3 bases and J 2 bases, leaving 11 bases between the germline ends. Here the CDR3 DNA reads TGTGCCACCAGCAGCATAAACAGGGCTGGGGCCAACGTCCTGACTTTC. Translation: CATSSINRAGANVLTF.

This clone was seen once. This chain connects TRBV28 to TRBJ1-2; TRBD1 matches at 8 bases. In germline, CDR1 is MDHEN, CDR2 SYDVKM. V shed 5 bases, J shed 5 bases, and the junction held 10 bases outside the gene matches. The CDR3 is 15 residues long. The CDR3 nucleotides are TGTGCCAGCAGTACCTCCAGGGGGCAAAGATATGGCTACACCTTC. Protein product: CASSTSRGQRYGYTF.

The gene calls are TRBV30 and TRBJ1-1; tentative D call: TRBD1 (5 bases). The germline gives CDR1 GTSNPN, CDR2 SVGIG (reference sequence). V was cut by 7 bases and J by 3 bases, with 9 bases left in between. This CDR3 is built from 11 residues. The CDR3 protein is CASLRDTEAFF. DNA for the CDR3: TGTGCCTCTCTCAGGGACACTGAAGCTTTCTTT.

The rearrangement uses TRBV11-3 and TRBJ1-3; perhaps TRBD1 as D (5 bases). V lost 5 bases and J lost 0, with 8 bases in between. CDR3 length: 14 residues. Germline assignment: CDR1 SGHNT and CDR2 YENEEA. As DNA, the CDR3 is TGTGCCAGCAGCCCGACAGCCTCTGGAAACACCATATATTTT. It yields the protein CASSPTASGNTIYF. The full variable domain, completed using reference TRBV11-3 and TRBJ1-3, is EAGVVQSPRYKIIEKKQPVAFWCNPISGHNTLYWYLQNLGQGPELLIRYENEEAVDDSQLPKDRFSAERLKGVDSTLKIQPAELGDSAVYLCASSPTASGNTIYFGEGSWLTVV.

The chain is built from TRBV5-1 and TRBJ1-2; maybe TRBD1 (5 bases). The germline V gene encodes CDR1 SGHRS and CDR2 YFSETQ. This CDR3 contains 14 residues. The ends were cut back, 4 bases at V and 1 base at J, with 11 bases in the middle. The CDR3 bases are TGCGCCAGCAGCCCGACGACAGTTAACTATGGCTACACCTTC. Protein: CASSPTTVNYGYTF.

The chain has TRBV6-4 and TRBJ1-3; 8 nucleotides align to TRBD1. From germline, CDR1 is MRHNA and CDR2 SNTAGT. V gave up 5 bases and J gave up 4 bases; unmatched junction bases: 4. The CDR3 is made up of 14 amino acids. This CDR3 reads CASSLTGDGNTIYF. As DNA, the CDR3 is TGTGCCAGCAGTTTGACAGGGGACGGAAACACCATATATTTT.

This rearrangement joins TRBV5-1 to TRBJ2-3; D perhaps matches TRBD1 (5 bases). The germline V gene has CDR1 SGHRS and CDR2 YFSETQ. Trimming took off 4 bases at V and 2 bases at J, with 14 bases between the two ends. The CDR3 consists of 15 residues. The CDR3 here is CASSKGSIITDTQYF. The CDR3 nucleotides are TGCGCCAGCAGCAAGGGGTCCATTATCACAGATACGCAGTATTTT.